A selection of T cell receptor beta chains follows, all from one sample in a study of blood T cell repertoires in COVID-19. The repertoire was sequenced with immunoSEQ multiplex PCR; TCRdb's copy has only in-frame clones and lacks some. The sample carries about 170,000 clones, approximately 79% recorded once. Material: peripheral blood. The receptors stem from a woman of 80 years or more with acute or convalescent COVID-19. Each CDR3 is given with its conserved first and last residue. Each record gives: D gene, J gene, clone size, V gene, CDR3 protein, CDR3 DNA. The D gene is left open where the match is weak. Rows give clone size only sometimes, using once, few, many, or a class for an expanded clone.

D: NA; J: TRBJ2-1; size: NA; V: TRBV7-2; CDR3: CASSQGPLFYEQFF; DNA: TGTGCCAGCAGCCAGGGGCCCCTGTTCTATGAGCAGTTCTTC
D: TRBD2; J: TRBJ2-3; size: NA; V: TRBV19; CDR3: CASSIDPPSGASTDTQYF; DNA: TGTGCCAGTAGTATAGATCCGCCTAGCGGAGCTAGCACAGATACGCAGTATTTT
D: TRBD2; J: TRBJ2-2; size: few; V: TRBV7-9; CDR3: CASSPIAGPGTGELFF; DNA: TGTGCCAGCAGCCCCATAGCGGGACCGGGCACCGGGGAGCTGTTTTTT
D: TRBD1; J: TRBJ2-1; size: NA; V: TRBV18; CDR3: CASSLGTGGSYNEQFF; DNA: TGTGCCAGCTCACTAGGGACAGGGGGCTCCTACAATGAGCAGTTCTTC
D: TRBD2; J: TRBJ2-5; size: NA; V: TRBV6-2/TRBV6-3; CDR3: CASSGGLAGSLGETQYF; DNA: TGTGCCAGCAGCGGGGGACTAGCGGGATCTTTAGGAGAGACCCAGTACTTC
D: TRBD1; J: TRBJ2-7; size: NA; V: TRBV5-1; CDR3: CASSLWDRDEQYF; DNA: TGCGCCAGCAGCTTATGGGACAGGGACGAGCAGTACTTC
D: NA; J: TRBJ2-1; size: NA; V: TRBV10-3; CDR3: CAISGDASYNEQFF; DNA: TGTGCCATCAGTGGAGATGCGTCCTACAATGAGCAGTTCTTC
D: NA; J: TRBJ1-2; size: once; V: TRBV18; CDR3: CASSPRQETYGYTF; DNA: TGTGCCAGCTCACCTCGACAGGAGACCTATGGCTACACCTTC
D: TRBD1; J: TRBJ2-6; size: NA; V: TRBV3-1/TRBV3-2; CDR3: CASSQEPGGFTGANVLTF; DNA: TGTGCCAGCAGCCAAGAGCCAGGGGGCTTTACTGGGGCCAACGTCCTGACTTTC
D: NA; J: TRBJ2-1; size: few; V: TRBV6-5; CDR3: CASRRTGNSYNEQFF; DNA: TGTGCCAGCAGACGCACAGGGAATTCCTACAATGAGCAGTTCTTC
D: NA; J: TRBJ1-1; size: NA; V: TRBV6-5; CDR3: CASSSTEGGDTEAFF; DNA: TGTGCCAGCAGTTCGACAGAGGGGGGGGACACTGAAGCTTTCTTT
D: NA; J: TRBJ1-6; size: NA; V: TRBV5-4; CDR3: CASSRDISLRPPLHF; DNA: TGTGCCAGCAGCCGCGACATCTCCCTAAGGCCACCCCTCCACTTT
D: NA; J: TRBJ2-5; size: NA; V: TRBV2; CDR3: CASAREETQYF; DNA: TGTGCCAGCGCTCGGGAAGAGACCCAGTACTTC
D: NA; J: TRBJ1-1; size: few; V: TRBV28; CDR3: CASSLLGGRGKAFF; DNA: TGTGCCAGCAGCCTCCTCGGTGGTCGGGGAAAAGCTTTCTTT
D: TRBD2; J: TRBJ2-1; size: NA; V: TRBV2; CDR3: CASAPQRENGNEQFF; DNA: TGTGCCAGCGCCCCCCAGCGGGAGAACGGCAATGAGCAGTTCTTC
D: NA; J: TRBJ2-5; size: NA; V: TRBV9; CDR3: CASSVELKGGGETQYF; DNA: TGTGCCAGCAGCGTAGAGCTGAAGGGAGGAGGAGAGACCCAGTACTTC
D: TRBD1; J: TRBJ1-3; size: NA; V: TRBV5-1; CDR3: CASSSQGAPGNTIYF; DNA: TGCGCCAGCAGCTCTCAGGGGGCGCCGGGAAACACCATATATTTT
D: NA; J: TRBJ1-6; size: NA; V: TRBV5-7; CDR3: CASSFGLKNWPNSPLHF; DNA: TGTGCCAGCAGCTTTGGGCTTAAGAACTGGCCCAATTCACCCCTCCACTTT
D: NA; J: TRBJ2-7; size: few; V: TRBV27; CDR3: CASSLYNEQYF; DNA: TGTGCCAGCAGTTTATATAACGAGCAGTACTTC
D: NA; J: TRBJ1-4; size: NA; V: TRBV29-1; CDR3: CSVGQINEKLFF; DNA: TGCAGCGTTGGTCAGATTAATGAAAAACTGTTTTTT
D: NA; J: TRBJ2-5; size: NA; V: TRBV7-9; CDR3: CATLDVGSETQYF; DNA: TGTGCCACTCTAGACGTCGGATCGGAGACCCAGTACTTC
D: NA; J: TRBJ2-3; size: NA; V: TRBV27; CDR3: CASRNYFNTDTQYF; DNA: TGTGCCAGCAGAAACTACTTCAACACAGATACGCAGTATTTT